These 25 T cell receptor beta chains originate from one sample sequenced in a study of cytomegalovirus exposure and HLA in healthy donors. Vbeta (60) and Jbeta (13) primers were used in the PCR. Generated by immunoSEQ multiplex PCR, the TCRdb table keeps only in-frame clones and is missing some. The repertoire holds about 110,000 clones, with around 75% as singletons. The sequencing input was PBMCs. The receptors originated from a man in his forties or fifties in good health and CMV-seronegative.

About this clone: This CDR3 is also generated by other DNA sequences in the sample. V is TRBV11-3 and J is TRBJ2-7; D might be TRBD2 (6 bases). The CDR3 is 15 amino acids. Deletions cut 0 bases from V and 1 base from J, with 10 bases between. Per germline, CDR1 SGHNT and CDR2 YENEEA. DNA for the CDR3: TGTGCCAGCAGCTTAGAAAGCGGGTCGTCCTACGAGCAGTACTTC. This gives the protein CASSLESGSSYEQYF. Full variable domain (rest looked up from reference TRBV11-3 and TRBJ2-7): EAGVVQSPRYKIIEKKQPVAFWCNPISGHNTLYWYLQNLGQGPELLIRYENEEAVDDSQLPKDRFSAERLKGVDSTLKIQPAELGDSAVYLCASSLESGSSYEQYFGPGTRLTVT.

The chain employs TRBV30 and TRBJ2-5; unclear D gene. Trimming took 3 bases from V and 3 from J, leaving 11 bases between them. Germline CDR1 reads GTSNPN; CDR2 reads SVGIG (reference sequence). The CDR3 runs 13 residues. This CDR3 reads CAWSAGLKETQYF. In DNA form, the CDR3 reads TGTGCCTGGAGCGCTGGGCTAAAAGAGACCCAGTACTTC. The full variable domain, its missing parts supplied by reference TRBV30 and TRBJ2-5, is SQTIHQWPATLVQPVGSPLSLECTVEGTSNPNLYWYRQAAGRGLQLLFYSVGIGQISSEVPQNLSASRPQDRQFILSSKKLLLSDSGFYLCAWSAGLKETQYFGPGTRLLVL.

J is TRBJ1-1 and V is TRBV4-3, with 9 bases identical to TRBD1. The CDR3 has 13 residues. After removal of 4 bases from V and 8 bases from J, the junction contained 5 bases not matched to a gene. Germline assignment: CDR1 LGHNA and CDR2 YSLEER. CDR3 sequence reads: CASSPDRGREAFF. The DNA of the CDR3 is TGCGCCAGCAGCCCGGACAGGGGTAGGGAAGCTTTCTTT.

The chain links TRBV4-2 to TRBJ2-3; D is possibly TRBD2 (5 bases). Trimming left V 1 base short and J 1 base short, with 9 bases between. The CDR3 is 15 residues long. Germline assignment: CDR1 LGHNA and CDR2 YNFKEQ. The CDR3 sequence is CASSQVGSGTDTQYF. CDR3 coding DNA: TGTGCCAGCAGCCAAGTTGGTAGCGGCACAGATACGCAGTATTTT.

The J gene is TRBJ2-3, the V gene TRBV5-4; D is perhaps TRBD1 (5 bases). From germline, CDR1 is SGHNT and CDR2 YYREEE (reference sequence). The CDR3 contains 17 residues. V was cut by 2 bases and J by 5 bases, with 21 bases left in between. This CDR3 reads CASSFIEGMAQGDTQYF. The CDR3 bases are TGTGCCAGCAGCTTTATTGAAGGCATGGCTCAGGGAGATACGCAGTATTTT. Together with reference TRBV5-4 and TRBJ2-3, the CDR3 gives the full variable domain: ETGVTQSPTHLIKTRGQQVTLRCSSQSGHNTVSWYQQALGQGPQFIFQYYREEENGRGNFPPRFSGLQFPNYSSELNVNALELDDSALYLCASSFIEGMAQGDTQYFGPGTRLTVL.

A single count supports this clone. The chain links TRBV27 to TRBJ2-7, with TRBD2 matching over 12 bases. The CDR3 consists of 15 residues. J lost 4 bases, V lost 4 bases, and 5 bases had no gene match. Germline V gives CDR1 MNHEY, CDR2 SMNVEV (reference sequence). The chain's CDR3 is CASSSLTSGSYEQYF. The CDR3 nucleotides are TGTGCCAGCAGTTCCTTGACTAGCGGGAGTTACGAGCAGTACTTC.

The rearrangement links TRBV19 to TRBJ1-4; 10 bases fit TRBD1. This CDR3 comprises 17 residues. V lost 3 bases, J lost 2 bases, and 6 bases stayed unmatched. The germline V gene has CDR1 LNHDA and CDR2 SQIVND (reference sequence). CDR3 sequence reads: CASSIRDRGKTNEKLFF. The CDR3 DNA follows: TGTGCCAGTAGTATCCGGGACAGGGGAAAGACTAATGAAAAACTGTTTTTT. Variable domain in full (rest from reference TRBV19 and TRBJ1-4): DGGITQSPKYLFRKEGQNVTLSCEQNLNHDAMYWYRQDPGQGLRLIYYSQIVNDFQKGDIAEGYSVSREKKESFPLTVTSAQKNPTAFYLCASSIRDRGKTNEKLFFGSGTQLSVL.

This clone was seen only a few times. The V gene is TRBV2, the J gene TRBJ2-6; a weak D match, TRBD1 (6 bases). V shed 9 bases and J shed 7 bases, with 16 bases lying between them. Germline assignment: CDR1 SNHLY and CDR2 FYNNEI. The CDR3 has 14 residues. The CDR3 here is CASSGTSRANVLTF. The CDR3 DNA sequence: TGTGCCAGTTCAGGGACATCGCGAGCCAACGTCCTGACTTTC.

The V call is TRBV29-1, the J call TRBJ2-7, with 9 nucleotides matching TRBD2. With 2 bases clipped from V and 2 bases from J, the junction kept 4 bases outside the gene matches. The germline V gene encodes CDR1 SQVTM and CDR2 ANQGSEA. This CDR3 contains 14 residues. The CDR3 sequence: CSVELRGRAYEQYF. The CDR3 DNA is TGCAGCGTTGAACTCCGCGGGAGGGCCTACGAGCAGTACTTC.

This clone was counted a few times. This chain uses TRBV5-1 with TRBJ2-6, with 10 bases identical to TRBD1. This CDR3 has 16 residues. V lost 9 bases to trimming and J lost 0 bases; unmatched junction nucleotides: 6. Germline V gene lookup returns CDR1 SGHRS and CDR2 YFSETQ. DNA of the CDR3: TGCGCCACCGGGACAGGGGTTCGCTCTGGGGCCAACGTCCTGACTTTC. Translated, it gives CATGTGVRSGANVLTF. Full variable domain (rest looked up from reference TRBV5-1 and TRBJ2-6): KAGVTQTPRYLIKTRGQQVTLSCSPISGHRSVSWYQQTPGQGLQFLFEYFSETQRNKGNFPGRFSGRQFSNSRSEMNVSTLELGDSALYLCATGTGVRSGANVLTFGAGSRLTVL.

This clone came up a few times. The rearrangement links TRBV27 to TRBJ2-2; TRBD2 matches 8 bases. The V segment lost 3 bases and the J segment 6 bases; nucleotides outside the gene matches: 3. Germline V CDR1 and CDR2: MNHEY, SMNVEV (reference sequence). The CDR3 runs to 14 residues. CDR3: CASSLPSGPGELFF. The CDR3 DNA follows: TGTGCCAGCAGTTTGCCTAGCGGGCCCGGGGAGCTGTTTTTT.

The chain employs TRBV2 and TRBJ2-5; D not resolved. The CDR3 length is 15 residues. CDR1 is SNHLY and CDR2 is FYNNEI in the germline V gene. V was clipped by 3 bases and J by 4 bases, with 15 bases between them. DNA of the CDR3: TGTGCCAGCAGTGAGGATCGCAGCGCCCGAGAGACCCAGTACTTC. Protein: CASSEDRSARETQYF.

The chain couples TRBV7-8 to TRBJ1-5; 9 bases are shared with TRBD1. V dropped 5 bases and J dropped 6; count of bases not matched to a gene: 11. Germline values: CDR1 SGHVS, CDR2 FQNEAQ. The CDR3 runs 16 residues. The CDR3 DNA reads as TGTGCCAGCAGCCCGGGTCGGGACAGGGTGCGTCAGCCCCAGCATTTT. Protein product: CASSPGRDRVRQPQHF.

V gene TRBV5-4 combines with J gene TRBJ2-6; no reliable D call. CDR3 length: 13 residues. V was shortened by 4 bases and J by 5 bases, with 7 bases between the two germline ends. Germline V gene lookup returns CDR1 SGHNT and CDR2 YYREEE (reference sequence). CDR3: CASSPPRANVLTF. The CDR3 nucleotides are TGTGCCAGCAGCCCTCCCCGGGCCAACGTCCTGACTTTC.

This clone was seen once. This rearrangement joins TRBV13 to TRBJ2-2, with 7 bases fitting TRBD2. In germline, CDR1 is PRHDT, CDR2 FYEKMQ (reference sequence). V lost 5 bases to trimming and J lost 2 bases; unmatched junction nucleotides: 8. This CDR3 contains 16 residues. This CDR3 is CASSLRLAVNTGELFF. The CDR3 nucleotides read TGTGCCAGCAGCCTCAGACTAGCCGTAAACACCGGGGAGCTGTTTTTT.

CDR3 protein: CASSFRVPDTQYF. The CDR3 nucleotides read TGTGCCAGCAGTTTCCGGGTCCCGGATACGCAGTATTTT. The chain combines TRBV6-5 with TRBJ2-3; no firm D call. The CDR3 contains 13 residues. V shed 4 bases and J shed 6 bases, with 11 bases lying between them. The V gene's germline CDR1 is MNHEY and CDR2 SVGAGI.

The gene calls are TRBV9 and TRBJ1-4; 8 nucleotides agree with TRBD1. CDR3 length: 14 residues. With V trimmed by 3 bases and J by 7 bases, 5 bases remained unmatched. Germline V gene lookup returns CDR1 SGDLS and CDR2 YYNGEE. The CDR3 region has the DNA TGTGCCAGCAGCGGGACAGGGCGTCGTGAAAAACTGTTTTTT. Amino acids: CASSGTGRREKLFF.

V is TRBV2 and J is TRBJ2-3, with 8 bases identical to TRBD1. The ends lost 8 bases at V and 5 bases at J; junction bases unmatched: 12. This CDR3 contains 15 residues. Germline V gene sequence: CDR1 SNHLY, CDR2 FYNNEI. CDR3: CASSERTGGIDTQYF. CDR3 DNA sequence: TGTGCCAGCTCGGAGAGAACAGGGGGTATAGATACGCAGTATTTT.

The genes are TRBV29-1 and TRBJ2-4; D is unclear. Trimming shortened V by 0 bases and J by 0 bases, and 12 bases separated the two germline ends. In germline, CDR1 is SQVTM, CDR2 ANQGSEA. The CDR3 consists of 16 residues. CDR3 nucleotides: TGCAGCGTTGAAGACGAAAACGACATAGCCAAAAACATTCAGTACTTC. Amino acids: CSVEDENDIAKNIQYF.

The CDR3: CASSATHHAGTGPYEQYF. For the CDR3, the DNA is TGTGCCAGCAGCGCTACCCACCACGCCGGGACAGGTCCCTACGAGCAGTACTTC. The gene calls are TRBV14 and TRBJ2-7; 8 bases map to TRBD1. The germline CDR1 and CDR2 sequences are SGHDN and FVKESK. The CDR3 is made up of 18 amino acids. J gave up 2 bases and V 5 bases, and 17 bases lay outside the gene matches.

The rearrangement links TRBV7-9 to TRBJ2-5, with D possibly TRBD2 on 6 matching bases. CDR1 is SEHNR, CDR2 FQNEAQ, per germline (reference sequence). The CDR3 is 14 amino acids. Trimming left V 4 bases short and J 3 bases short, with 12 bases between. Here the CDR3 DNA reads TGTGCCAGCAGCTCCCTGACGGGGGAAGAGACCCAGTACTTC. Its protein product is CASSSLTGEETQYF.

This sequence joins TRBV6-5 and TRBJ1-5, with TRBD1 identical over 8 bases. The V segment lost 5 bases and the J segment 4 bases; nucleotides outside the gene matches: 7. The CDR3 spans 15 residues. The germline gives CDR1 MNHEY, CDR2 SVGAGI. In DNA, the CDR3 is TGTGCCAGCAGTCCCGACAGGGGACAAAATCAGCCCCAGCATTTT. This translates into CASSPDRGQNQPQHF.

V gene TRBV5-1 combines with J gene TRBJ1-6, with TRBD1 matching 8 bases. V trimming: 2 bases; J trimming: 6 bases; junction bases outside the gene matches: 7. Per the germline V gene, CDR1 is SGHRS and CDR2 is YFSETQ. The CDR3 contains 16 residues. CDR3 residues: CASSLLQGGSNSPLHF. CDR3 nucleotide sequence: TGCGCCAGCAGCTTATTACAGGGGGGAAGTAATTCACCCCTCCACTTT.

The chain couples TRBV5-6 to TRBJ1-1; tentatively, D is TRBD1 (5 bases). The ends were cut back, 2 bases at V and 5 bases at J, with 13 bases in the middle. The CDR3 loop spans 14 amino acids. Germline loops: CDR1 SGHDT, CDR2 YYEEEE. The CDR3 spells CASSFAQKGTEAFF. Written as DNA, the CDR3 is TGTGCCAGCAGCTTTGCACAGAAGGGGACTGAAGCTTTCTTT.

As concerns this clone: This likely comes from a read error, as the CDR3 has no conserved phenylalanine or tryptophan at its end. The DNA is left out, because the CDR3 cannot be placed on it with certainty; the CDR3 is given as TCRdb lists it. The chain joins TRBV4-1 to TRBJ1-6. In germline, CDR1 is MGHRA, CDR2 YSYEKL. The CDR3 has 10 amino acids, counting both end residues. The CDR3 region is CASSHDGGTS.